The table lists the clone carrying this T cell receptor beta chain with a few counts. Its cognate antigen is unknown. This sample was included in a study of identical twins. Whole-study findings and limits: Twin sharing of out-of-frame TCR alpha was underestimated by models in monozygotic pairs.

Healthy Caucasians supplied all donations. The germline V and J ends were trimmed by 4 bases and 1 base, with 12 bases remaining between them. The length of the CDR3 is 15 residues. The germline gives CDR1 SNHLY, CDR2 FYNNEI. In TCRdb, the 5' RACE reads were re-called with MiXCR into one record per CDR3 protein. The data hold 1.5 million to 2 million distinct CDR3 sequences, with 25% to 35% observed a single time. The TCR comes from a newborn girl in good health. The chain has TRBV2 and TRBJ2-3; the D gene is possibly TRBD1 (6 bases). The sequencing input was cord blood. The CDR3 sequence: CASSGRAGGTDTQYF. DNA for the CDR3: TGTGCCAGCAGTGGTCGGGCAGGGGGCACAGATACGCAGTATTTT.